A selection of T cell receptor beta chains follows, all from one sample in a study of blood T cell repertoires in COVID-19. Assay used: immunoSEQ multiplex PCR; TCRdb lists only in-frame clones, some missing. The sample lists 75,000 to 95,000 clones, roughly 80% seen once, with around 11% in the top ten. The sample taken for sequencing was peripheral blood. The receptor source for this set is a woman aged 40 to 50 with active or convalescent COVID-19. The CDR3 runs from the conserved cysteine through the conserved F or W. D genes are given only for firm matches. Clone size is given for some rows only: seen once, a few or many times, or a class if the clone is expanded.

cdr3_length | j_call | clone_size | v_call | d_call | cdr3_aa | cdr3_nt
13 | TRBJ1-2 | - | TRBV28 | TRBD1 | CASSFRGRDGYTF | TGTGCCAGCAGTTTCAGGGGGCGGGATGGCTACACCTTC
16 | TRBJ1-4 | - | TRBV7-2 | - | CASSLAGPGDGEKLFF | TGTGCCAGCAGCTTAGCGGGACCAGGGGATGGTGAAAAACTGTTTTTT
19 | TRBJ2-6 | - | TRBV7-2 | TRBD1 | CASSLAGWDRASGANVLTF | TGTGCCAGCAGCTTAGCGGGTTGGGACAGGGCCTCTGGGGCCAACGTCCTGACTTTC
14 | TRBJ1-4 | - | TRBV19 | - | CASSSGTLREKLFF | TGTGCCAGTAGTTCCGGGACATTAAGGGAAAAACTGTTTTTT
14 | TRBJ1-5 | - | TRBV28 | - | CASIWAGEGQPQHF | TGTGCCAGCATCTGGGCAGGGGAAGGTCAGCCCCAGCATTTT
13 | TRBJ1-5 | - | TRBV28 | TRBD1 | CATRGSSNQPQHF | TGTGCCACCAGGGGGAGTAGCAATCAGCCCCAGCATTTT
13 | TRBJ1-2 | - | TRBV28 | - | CASRRGGGYGYTF | TGTGCCAGCAGGAGAGGGGGGGGCTATGGCTACACCTTC
14 | TRBJ2-1 | - | TRBV28 | - | CASSPTLLAPEQFF | TGTGCCAGCAGTCCCACCCTACTAGCTCCTGAGCAGTTCTTC
15 | TRBJ2-7 | - | TRBV11-2 | TRBD2 | CASSLGGLAGVRFIF | TGTGCCAGCAGCTTAGGAGGACTAGCGGGAGTCCGTTTTATCTTC
12 | TRBJ2-2 | - | TRBV6-6 | - | CASREGTGELFF | TGTGCCAGCAGGGAGGGAACCGGGGAGCTGTTTTTT
15 | TRBJ1-6 | - | TRBV6-1 | - | CASSESTVAYSPLHF | TGTGCCAGCAGTGAGTCCACAGTGGCTTATTCACCCCTCCACTTT
14 | TRBJ2-1 | - | TRBV11-3 | TRBD2 | CASSLGTSGVGQFF | TGTGCCAGCAGCTTAGGGACTAGCGGTGTTGGGCAGTTCTTC
15 | TRBJ2-7 | - | TRBV24-1 | TRBD1 | CATSDPPGQGGEQYF | TGTGCCACCAGTGACCCCCCGGGACAGGGCGGGGAGCAGTACTTC
14 | TRBJ1-1 | - | TRBV9 | - | CASSVFPENTEAFF | TGTGCCAGCAGCGTATTTCCAGAGAACACTGAAGCTTTCTTT
13 | TRBJ1-3 | - | TRBV6-5 | - | CASSYGLRNTIYF | TGTGCCAGCAGTTACGGGCTCCGAAACACCATATATTTT
16 | TRBJ2-2 | - | TRBV10-3 | TRBD2 | CAISGTSGTLTGELFF | TGTGCCATCTCCGGGACTAGCGGGACCTTAACCGGGGAGCTGTTTTTT
16 | TRBJ2-5 | - | TRBV5-1 | - | CASSLAGSRSQETQYF | TGCGCCAGCAGCTTGGCGGGGTCACGGAGCCAAGAGACCCAGTACTTC
13 | TRBJ2-7 | - | TRBV19 | TRBD1 | CASAGTGAYEQYF | TGTGCCAGTGCCGGGACAGGGGCCTACGAGCAGTACTTC
15 | TRBJ2-3 | - | TRBV6-2/TRBV6-3 | TRBD2 | CASSYPTSGSDTQYF | TGTGCCAGCAGTTACCCGACTAGCGGCTCAGATACGCAGTATTTT
14 | TRBJ1-4 | - | TRBV4-2 | TRBD1 | CASSRGQGGEKLFF | TGTGCCAGCAGCCGCGGACAGGGCGGTGAAAAACTGTTTTTT
15 | TRBJ1-4 | - | TRBV11-2 | - | CASSQSLTTNEKLFF | TGTGCCAGCAGCCAGTCCCTTACAACTAATGAAAAACTGTTTTTT
15 | TRBJ1-2 | - | TRBV10-3 | TRBD1 | CAISVSTGGFGGYTF | TGTGCCATCAGTGTATCAACAGGGGGCTTCGGCGGCTACACCTTC
15 | TRBJ1-1 | - | TRBV18 | TRBD1 | CASSGTGDINTEAFF | TGTGCCAGCTCCGGGACAGGGGACATAAACACTGAAGCTTTCTTT
15 | TRBJ1-1 | - | TRBV3-1/TRBV3-2 | TRBD1 | CASSQVGQGNTEAFF | TGTGCCAGCAGCCAAGTGGGACAGGGGAACACTGAAGCTTTCTTT
14 | TRBJ1-3 | - | TRBV6-1 | TRBD1 | CASSEADRGNTIYF | TGTGCCAGCAGTGAAGCGGACAGGGGAAACACCATATATTTT
18 | TRBJ2-5 | - | TRBV11-2 | TRBD2 | CASSLGTSGREYQETQYF | TGTGCCAGCAGCTTAGGGACTAGCGGGAGGGAGTACCAAGAGACCCAGTACTTC
12 | TRBJ2-1 | - | TRBV27 | TRBD2 | CASSSGGDEQFF | TGTGCCAGCAGTTCCGGGGGGGATGAGCAGTTCTTC
15 | TRBJ2-3 | - | TRBV7-3 | TRBD2 | CASSGGLADTDTQYF | TGTGCCAGCTCGGGCGGCCTAGCGGACACAGATACGCAGTATTTT
16 | TRBJ1-6 | - | TRBV5-6 | - | CASSFSGQPFNSPLHF | TGTGCCAGCAGTTTCTCTGGACAGCCCTTCAATTCACCCCTCCACTTT
15 | TRBJ1-1 | - | TRBV28 | - | CASSSAQGGNGEAFF | TGTGCCAGCAGCAGCGCACAGGGTGGGAATGGTGAAGCTTTCTTT
15 | TRBJ1-3 | - | TRBV9 | - | CASSVGGGRGNTIYF | TGTGCCAGCAGCGTAGGGGGAGGGAGGGGAAACACCATATATTTT
12 | TRBJ2-7 | - | TRBV5-4 | TRBD1 | CASSRQGYEQYF | TGTGCCAGCAGCCGACAGGGGTACGAGCAGTACTTC
12 | TRBJ2-2 | - | TRBV6-2/TRBV6-3 | - | CASSYNTGELFF | TGTGCCAGCAGTTATAATACCGGGGAGCTGTTTTTT
14 | TRBJ1-2 | - | TRBV28 | TRBD1 | CASSSHDRAYGYTF | TGTGCCAGCAGTTCCCACGACAGGGCCTATGGCTACACCTTC
13 | TRBJ2-1 | - | TRBV7-9 | TRBD2 | CASEREANNEQFF | TGTGCCAGCGAGCGGGAGGCTAACAATGAGCAGTTCTTC
17 | TRBJ2-1 | - | TRBV28 | TRBD1 | CASISTPGQISYNEQFF | TGTGCCAGCATCTCGACTCCGGGACAGATCTCCTACAATGAGCAGTTCTTC
12 | TRBJ1-1 | - | TRBV10-3 | - | CATREGNTEAFF | TGTGCCACTCGGGAGGGGAACACTGAAGCTTTCTTT
16 | TRBJ2-2 | - | TRBV5-1 | TRBD1 | CASTKLLGQGPGELFF | TGCGCCAGCACTAAGTTACTGGGACAGGGGCCCGGGGAGCTGTTTTTT
14 | TRBJ1-5 | - | TRBV7-2 | - | CASSLTGADQPQHF | TGTGCCAGCAGCTTGACAGGTGCTGATCAGCCCCAGCATTTT
13 | TRBJ1-5 | - | TRBV19 | TRBD1 | CASSDRENQPQHF | TGTGCCAGTAGCGACAGGGAGAATCAGCCCCAGCATTTT
11 | TRBJ1-2 | - | TRBV20-1 | - | CSINRSYGYTF | TGCAGCATTAACAGGTCCTATGGCTACACCTTC
16 | TRBJ1-4 | - | TRBV11-3 | - | CASSLDSGQPNEKLFF | TGTGCCAGCAGCCTAGACTCGGGACAACCTAATGAAAAACTGTTTTTT
16 | TRBJ1-5 | once | TRBV6-2/TRBV6-3 | - | CASSYPSWQANQPQHF | TGTGCCAGCAGTTACCCGTCCTGGCAGGCGAATCAGCCCCAGCATTTT
18 | TRBJ2-2 | - | TRBV28 | TRBD2 | CASSLYASGGPGTGELFF | TGTGCCAGCAGTTTATACGCTAGCGGGGGGCCGGGCACCGGGGAGCTGTTTTTT
13 | TRBJ1-2 | - | TRBV6-5 | - | CASSYGDSYGYTF | TGTGCCAGCAGTTACGGAGACAGCTATGGCTACACCTTC
13 | TRBJ1-5 | - | TRBV18 | - | CASSTGSNQPQHF | TGTGCCAGCTCCACAGGTAGCAATCAGCCCCAGCATTTT
13 | TRBJ2-1 | few | TRBV12-3/TRBV12-4 | TRBD1 | CASSSGTARLEFF | TGTGCCAGCAGTTCGGGGACAGCGAGGTTGGAGTTCTTC
14 | TRBJ1-4 | few | TRBV6-5 | TRBD1 | CASTERGRNEKLFF | TGTGCCAGCACCGAAAGGGGGCGTAATGAAAAACTGTTTTTT
15 | TRBJ1-3 | - | TRBV5-5 | - | CASSTAGGTGNTIYF | TGTGCCAGCAGCACCGCGGGGGGAACTGGAAACACCATATATTTT
14 | TRBJ1-5 | - | TRBV4-3 | TRBD1 | CASSPTGSNQPQHF | TGCGCCAGCAGCCCGACAGGGTCCAATCAGCCCCAGCATTTT
14 | TRBJ1-5 | few | TRBV9 | - | CASSPRPRDGPQHF | TGTGCCAGCAGCCCCCGACCGAGGGATGGGCCCCAGCATTTT